This TCR beta chain came from a study of blood T cell repertoires in COVID-19. Study-level background: Acute and convalescent COVID-19 specimens originated in the United States, Italy and Spain. PBMCs, B-cell-depleted T cells, or T cells were the source of the cDNA or gDNA that made up the material.

Profiled with immunoSEQ multiplex PCR; TCRdb holds only in-frame clones, not every one. The sample includes roughly 300,000 clones, 85% to 90% of them seen just once. The CDR3 is made up of 20 amino acids. V gave up 9 bases and J gave up 4 bases; unmatched junction bases: 27. Germline V lookup: CDR1 ENHRY, CDR2 SYGVKD. This chain uses TRBV10-3 with TRBJ1-2; TRBD1 aligns across 9 bases. The sample was peripheral blood. The sequence was collected from a woman in her twenties or thirties with COVID-19, enrolled during active disease. CDR3 in amino acids: CAISGGPQTTGTGLIYGYTF. The CDR3, as DNA: TGTGCCATATCCGGAGGACCCCAGACAACCGGGACAGGGTTGATCTATGGCTACACCTTC.